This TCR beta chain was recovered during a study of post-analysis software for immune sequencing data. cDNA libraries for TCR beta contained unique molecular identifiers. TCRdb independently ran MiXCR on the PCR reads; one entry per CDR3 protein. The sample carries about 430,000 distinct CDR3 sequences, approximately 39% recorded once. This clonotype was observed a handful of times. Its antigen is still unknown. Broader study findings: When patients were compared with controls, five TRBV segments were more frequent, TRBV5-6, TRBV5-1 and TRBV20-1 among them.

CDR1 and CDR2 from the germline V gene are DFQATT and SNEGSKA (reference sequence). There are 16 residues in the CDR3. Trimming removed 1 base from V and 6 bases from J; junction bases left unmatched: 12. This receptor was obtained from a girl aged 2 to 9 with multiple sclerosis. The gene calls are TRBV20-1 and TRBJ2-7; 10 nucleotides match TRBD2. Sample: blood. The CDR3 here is CSARGQGGLAVVEQYF. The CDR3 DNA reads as TGCAGTGCTAGAGGACAGGGAGGACTAGCGGTCGTCGAGCAGTACTTC.